Following are 8 T cell receptor beta chains from one sample sequenced in a study of blood T cell repertoires in COVID-19. Assay: immunoSEQ multiplex PCR; the TCRdb copy retains only in-frame clones and omits some. Among 200,000 to 250,000 clones listed, around 82% were seen once. The sample was peripheral blood. The receptor set was obtained from a woman at least 80 years old with acute or convalescent COVID-19.

The J gene is TRBJ2-3, the V gene TRBV3-1 (or the pseudogene TRBV3-2); tentatively, D is TRBD2 (6 bases). Germline values: CDR1 LGHDT, CDR2 YNNKEL (reference sequence). The CDR3 has 17 residues. Deletions cut 4 bases from V and 0 bases from J, with 17 bases between. The chain's CDR3 is CASSRLAPGTSTDTQYF. The CDR3 DNA is TGTGCCAGCAGCCGCCTGGCCCCGGGGACTAGCACAGATACGCAGTATTTT.

The V and J genes are TRBV27 and TRBJ1-1; TRBD1 agrees at 9 bases. Germline lookup yields CDR1 MNHEY and CDR2 SMNVEV (reference sequence). The CDR3 covers 20 residues. V gave up 6 bases and J gave up 1 base; unmatched junction bases: 21. CDR3 amino acids: CASRAHSPGQGADRNTEAFF. The CDR3 bases are TGTGCCAGCAGAGCTCATTCCCCGGGACAGGGAGCCGACAGGAACACTGAAGCTTTCTTT.

The V gene is TRBV4-2, the J gene TRBJ1-1, with TRBD1 identical over 7 bases. Germline V CDR1 and CDR2: LGHNA, YNFKEQ. CDR3 size: 17 residues. V was clipped by 2 bases and J by 1 base; unmatched bases: 10. This chain's CDR3 is CASSQLPSTGSNTEAFF. The CDR3 DNA is TGTGCCAGCAGCCAACTGCCTTCGACAGGGTCGAACACTGAAGCTTTCTTT.

The rearrangement uses TRBV2 and TRBJ2-2, with D tentatively TRBD2 (6 bases). Trimming left V 5 bases short and J 6 bases short, with 13 bases between. The CDR3 is made up of 14 amino acids. The germline gives CDR1 SNHLY, CDR2 FYNNEI. The CDR3 bases are TGTGCCAGCAGTCTGTTGGAGGGCTCCGGGGAGCTGTTTTTT. Its translation: CASSLLEGSGELFF.

The rearrangement uses TRBV27 and TRBJ1-2; unclear D gene. CDR1 is MNHEY and CDR2 is SMNVEV in the germline V gene (reference sequence). The CDR3 loop spans 14 amino acids. V lost 6 bases, J lost 2 bases, and 13 bases lay in between. The CDR3 DNA sequence: TGTGCCAGCAGCGACTCTGGGTTAAACTATGGCTACACCTTC. It yields the protein CASSDSGLNYGYTF.

This clone appeared a few times. The CDR3 nucleotides read TGTGCCAGCAACCCGGGACTTGGGGCCTACGAGCAGTACTTC. As protein: CASNPGLGAYEQYF. This chain joins TRBV5-4 and TRBJ2-7, with D possibly being TRBD2 (6 bases). Looked up from germline, CDR1 is SGHNT and CDR2 is YYREEE (reference sequence). CDR3 size: 14 residues. V was pared by 6 bases and J by 2 bases, with 15 bases between.

The chain has TRBV19 and TRBJ1-2; 11 bases are shared with TRBD1. V was clipped by 5 bases and J by 10 bases; unmatched bases: 21. CDR1 and CDR2 (germline): LNHDA, SQIVND (reference sequence). This CDR3 region has 18 residues. This CDR3 reads CASSRTLAGTGGSKNYTF. The CDR3 nucleotides read TGTGCCAGTAGTCGGACACTCGCCGGGACAGGGGGAAGCAAAAACTACACCTTC.

This clone was found a few times. The chain couples TRBV7-2 to TRBJ1-1, with 7 positions matching TRBD1. The J segment lost 0 bases and the V segment lost 5 bases, leaving 3 bases of the junction unmatched. The V gene's germline CDR1 is SGHTA and CDR2 FQGNSA. The CDR3 has 14 residues. CDR3 residues: CASSRGTVNTEAFF. As DNA, the CDR3 is TGTGCCAGCAGCCGTGGGACAGTGAACACTGAAGCTTTCTTT.